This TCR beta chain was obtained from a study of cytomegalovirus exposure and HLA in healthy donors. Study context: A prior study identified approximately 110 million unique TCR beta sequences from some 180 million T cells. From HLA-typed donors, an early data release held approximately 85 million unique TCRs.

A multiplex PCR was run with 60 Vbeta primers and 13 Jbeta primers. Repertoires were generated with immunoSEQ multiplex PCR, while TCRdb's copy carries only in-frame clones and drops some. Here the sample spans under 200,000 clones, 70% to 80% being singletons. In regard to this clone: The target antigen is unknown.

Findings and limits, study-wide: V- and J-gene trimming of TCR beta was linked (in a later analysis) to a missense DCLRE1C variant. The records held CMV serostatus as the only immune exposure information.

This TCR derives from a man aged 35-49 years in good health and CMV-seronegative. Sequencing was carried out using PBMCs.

The CDR3 bases are TGTGCCAGCAGGCAAGGACAGGGGGGGCCCTATGGCTACACCTTC. Its translation: CASRQGQGGPYGYTF. This chain uses TRBV6-5 with TRBJ1-2; the match to TRBD1 covers 10 bases. CDR1 MNHEY and CDR2 SVGAGI come from the germline V gene. V lost 6 bases, J lost 4 bases, and 8 bases stayed unmatched. This CDR3 region has 15 residues.